Shown below are 30 T cell receptor beta chains from a single sample sequenced in a study of T cells after yellow fever vaccination (dated by TCRdb to between 2019 and 2020). According to the study, the label for this sample's treatment or condition signals: live attenuated yellow fever vaccine strain. Receptors were amplified or captured by 5' RACE. The data were produced on an Illumina HiSeq 2500. TCRdb itself trimmed the public reads at Q25 with fastp, ran MiXCR and retained productive beta chains. Here each entry gathers all rows of one CDR3 protein and keeps the most common genes and DNA. The sample table records some 500,000 distinct CDR3 sequences; about 13% of these occur just once. Around 15% of the sample goes to the ten largest clones. The specimen was PBMCs, collected on the day of the yellow fever booster vaccination. Receptors originate from a man under 40 who received the YFV17D yellow fever vaccine.

This sequence joins TRBV4-2 and TRBJ2-3; the D gene is possibly TRBD1 (6 bases). V lost 5 bases and J 11 bases, leaving 14 bases between the germline ends. The length of the CDR3 is 12 residues. Germline loops: CDR1 LGHNA, CDR2 YNFKEQ. CDR3 sequence (DNA): TGTGCCAGCAGCTATCCCATGGACAGGCAGTATTTT. Translated, it gives CASSYPMDRQYF.

V usage is TRBV12-3 or TRBV12-4 and J usage is TRBJ1-5, with no clear D. Trimming shortened V by 5 bases and J by 0 bases, and 8 bases separated the two germline ends. The CDR3 is made up of 14 amino acids. The CDR3 nucleotides are TGTGCCAGCAGTAGGGCGGGTAGCAATCAGCCCCAGCATTTT. It encodes CASSRAGSNQPQHF.

The chain recombines TRBV5-6 with TRBJ2-1, with a possible D match to TRBD1 (6 bases). This CDR3 is 16 amino acids long. Germline-derived CDR1 and CDR2 are SGHDT and YYEEEE. Trimming took off 4 bases at V and 4 bases at J, with 18 bases between the two ends. The CDR3 reads CASSLPGHPMYNEQFF. As DNA, the CDR3 is TGTGCCAGCAGCCTGCCGGGACATCCTATGTACAATGAGCAGTTCTTC.

CDR3 sequence reads: CASRGGTPYNEQFF. The CDR3, as DNA: TGTGCCAGCAGGGGCGGGACTCCCTACAATGAGCAGTTCTTC. The chain couples TRBV2 to TRBJ2-1; TRBD2 is a possible D gene (6 bases). V lost 6 bases and J 2 bases, leaving 11 bases between the germline ends. CDR1 and CDR2 (germline): SNHLY, FYNNEI. The CDR3 totals 14 residues.

The chain couples TRBV4-2 to TRBJ2-2; no definite D call. CDR1 LGHNA and CDR2 YNFKEQ come from the germline V gene. The CDR3 runs 14 residues. The V end was cut by 1 base, the J end by 4 bases, with 7 bases between. The CDR3 DNA sequence: TGTGCCAGCAGCCAAGCCCTCTTCACCGGGGAGCTGTTTTTT. Protein: CASSQALFTGELFF.

This clonotype was seen a single time. V and J are TRBV13 and TRBJ2-7; D is ambiguous. There are 14 residues in the CDR3. V was trimmed by 1 base and J by 3 bases, leaving 10 bases between them. CDR1 is PRHDT and CDR2 is FYEKMQ in the germline V gene (reference sequence). CDR3 protein: CASSLAQKVYEQYF. CDR3 nucleotides: TGTGCCAGCAGCTTAGCACAAAAGGTCTACGAGCAGTACTTC.

This chain links TRBV5-1 with TRBJ2-1; TRBD1 might be the D (5 bases). The CDR3 spans 15 residues. CDR1 is SGHRS, CDR2 YFSETQ, per germline. Trimming took 0 bases from V and 2 from J, leaving 9 bases between them. The chain's CDR3 is CASSLADSTYNEQFF. The CDR3 DNA reads TGCGCCAGCAGCTTGGCCGACAGCACCTACAATGAGCAGTTCTTC.

In its sample, this clonotype was seen a few times. The V gene is TRBV18, the J gene TRBJ2-5; D possibly uses TRBD1 or TRBD2 (5 bases each). The CDR3 totals 15 residues. Germline lookup yields CDR1 KGHSH and CDR2 LQKENI. V lost 3 bases and J lost 2, with 13 bases in between. DNA of the CDR3: TGTGCCAGCTCACCGTTCGGGGACGTTCAAGAGACCCAGTACTTC. This translates into CASSPFGDVQETQYF.

This clonotype was recorded many times. V gene TRBV7-8 combines with J gene TRBJ2-5, with D perhaps matching TRBD1 or TRBD2 (5 bases each). Germline CDR1 SGHVS, CDR2 FQNEAQ. The CDR3 totals 15 residues. Trimming stripped 7 bases from V and 1 base from J, with 16 bases between. Here the CDR3 reads CASTPGPGLQETQYF. CDR3 nucleotide sequence: TGTGCCAGCACCCCCGGTCCGGGGCTCCAAGAGACCCAGTACTTC.

J is TRBJ2-1 and V is TRBV7-2, with D tentatively TRBD2 (6 bases). Germline values: CDR1 SGHTA, CDR2 FQGNSA. The CDR3 sequence is 15 residues long. Trimming removed 8 bases at V and 3 bases at J, with 17 bases between. The CDR3 sequence is CASREGGYVYNEQFF. The CDR3 nucleotides are TGTGCCAGCCGTGAGGGAGGATATGTCTACAATGAGCAGTTCTTC.

The chain joins TRBV30 to TRBJ2-2; D may be TRBD2 (5 bases). CDR3 size: 15 residues. Germline CDR1 reads GTSNPN; CDR2 reads SVGIG (reference sequence). V dropped 4 bases and J dropped 5 bases, with 17 bases sitting between them. DNA for the CDR3: TGTGCCTGGACCCACGGACTTCGGTTAACCGGGGAGCTGTTTTTT. This encodes CAWTHGLRLTGELFF. Based on the CDR3 plus reference TRBV30 and TRBJ2-2, the full variable domain is SQTIHQWPATLVQPVGSPLSLECTVEGTSNPNLYWYRQAAGRGLQLLFYSVGIGQISSEVPQNLSASRPQDRQFILSSKKLLLSDSGFYLCAWTHGLRLTGELFFGEGSRLTVL.

This clonotype has at least ten counts. The rearrangement joins TRBV6-5 to TRBJ2-7; D perhaps matches TRBD2 (5 bases). CDR1 is MNHEY, CDR2 SVGAGI, per germline. This CDR3 region has 18 residues. Trimming left V 0 bases short and J 4 bases short, with 22 bases between. CDR3 amino acids: CASSYSIPSTGKGYEQYF. The CDR3 coding sequence is TGTGCCAGCAGTTACTCGATACCGTCGACGGGGAAAGGTTACGAGCAGTACTTC.

The chain carries TRBV4-3 and TRBJ2-5, with D possibly matching TRBD1 (5 bases). Germline-derived CDR1 and CDR2 are LGHNA and YSLEER. The length of the CDR3 is 14 residues. Trimming left V 0 bases short and J 5 bases short, with 10 bases between. Here the CDR3 DNA reads TGCGCCAGCAGCCAAGATTGGGGCGGCGAGACCCAGTACTTC. Its protein is CASSQDWGGETQYF.

Notes on this clonotype: Germline and junction disagree at one end, which may indicate a read error. V usage is TRBV3-1 and J usage is TRBJ2-2; D remains ambiguous. The CDR3 is made up of 15 amino acids. Germline CDR1 is LGHDT and CDR2 is YNNKEL (reference sequence). Written as DNA, the CDR3 is TGTGCCACCAGCCTACAGTTGGTCGAGACCGGGGAGCTGTTTTTT. It is translated as CATSLQLVETGELFF.

The chain carries TRBV7-2 and TRBJ2-3, with D maybe TRBD1 (5 bases). V lost 1 base to trimming and J lost 0 bases, with 14 bases between them. The CDR3 contains 17 residues. Germline assignment: CDR1 SGHTA and CDR2 FQGNSA. This CDR3 is CASSLVPIGQSTDTQYF. The CDR3 region has the DNA TGTGCCAGCAGCTTAGTCCCCATAGGACAAAGCACAGATACGCAGTATTTT.

This clonotype was observed a handful of times. The J gene is TRBJ2-5, the V gene TRBV5-1; 7 bases agree with TRBD2. The germline gives CDR1 SGHRS, CDR2 YFSETQ. After removal of 4 bases from V and 4 bases from J, the junction contained 13 bases not matched to a gene. This CDR3 spans 16 amino acids. DNA of the CDR3: TGCGCCAGCAGCCGGAGTGGGGCGGGAGTTGGAGAGACCCAGTACTTC. This translates into CASSRSGAGVGETQYF. Combining the CDR3 with reference TRBV5-1 and TRBJ2-5 gives the whole variable domain KAGVTQTPRYLIKTRGQQVTLSCSPISGHRSVSWYQQTPGQGLQFLFEYFSETQRNKGNFPGRFSGRQFSNSRSEMNVSTLELGDSALYLCASSRSGAGVGETQYFGPGTRLLVL.

This clonotype has more than one count but fewer than ten. This chain connects TRBV9 to TRBJ1-1; D ambiguous. V was shortened by 1 base and J by 1 base, with 8 bases between the two germline ends. The CDR3 spans 14 residues. Per germline, CDR1 SGDLS and CDR2 YYNGEE. The CDR3 region has the DNA TGTGCCAGCAGCGTATCCGGGCGGAACACTGAAGCTTTCTTT. Its protein is CASSVSGRNTEAFF.

The chain uses TRBV4-2 and TRBJ2-7; 10 bases agree with TRBD2. CDR1 is LGHNA and CDR2 is YNFKEQ in the germline V gene. Trimming cost V 4 bases and J 7 bases; bases outside gene matches: 10. The CDR3 has 15 amino acids. The CDR3 is CASSRSQREGGEQYF. The CDR3 DNA reads TGTGCCAGCAGCCGCTCCCAGCGGGAGGGCGGGGAGCAGTACTTC.

V usage is TRBV5-1 and J usage is TRBJ2-3, with 8 bases lining up with TRBD1. This CDR3 has 15 residues. Germline lookup yields CDR1 SGHRS and CDR2 YFSETQ. V was clipped by 5 bases and J by 5 bases; unmatched bases: 10. CDR3 amino acids: CASSFNGQGGDTQYF. The CDR3 DNA is TGCGCCAGCAGTTTTAATGGACAGGGCGGAGATACGCAGTATTTT.

J is TRBJ2-2 and V is TRBV11-2, with D uncertain. V lost 2 bases and J 6 bases, leaving 13 bases between the germline ends. Germline CDR1 is SGHAT and CDR2 is FQNNGV. The CDR3 extends over 15 amino acids. CDR3 protein: CASSLLGNRPGELFF. The CDR3 DNA sequence: TGTGCCAGCAGCTTACTAGGGAATAGGCCCGGGGAGCTGTTTTTT.

The chain combines TRBV5-1 with TRBJ1-5; D might be TRBD1 (5 bases). This CDR3 is built from 15 residues. Germline V CDR1 and CDR2: SGHRS, YFSETQ. The V and J ends lost 0 bases and 8 bases respectively, with 15 bases between them. The CDR3 spells CASSLGSTGPEPQHF. The CDR3 DNA follows: TGCGCCAGCAGCTTGGGATCCACGGGGCCGGAGCCCCAGCATTTT.

In its sample, this clonotype was seen a few times. V is TRBV9 and J is TRBJ1-1; 9 positions agree with TRBD1. Losses at the gene ends were 6 bases for V and 7 bases for J; bases not matched to a gene: 13. CDR1 and CDR2 (germline): SGDLS, YYNGEE. The CDR3 consists of 15 residues. CDR3 residues: CASKRTGATFSEAFF. The DNA of the CDR3 is TGTGCCAGCAAACGGACAGGGGCCACTTTCAGTGAAGCTTTCTTT. Full variable domain (rest looked up from reference TRBV9 and TRBJ1-1): DSGVTQTPKHLITATGQRVTLRCSPRSGDLSVYWYQQSLDQGLQFLIQYYNGEERAKGNILERFSAQQFPDLHSELNLSSLELGDSALYFCASKRTGATFSEAFFGQGTRLTVV.

This clonotype was found many times. The chain uses TRBV5-1 and TRBJ1-2, with 7 bases aligning to TRBD1. The CDR3 sequence is 13 residues long. Germline CDR1 SGHRS, CDR2 YFSETQ. Unmatched junction bases numbered 10, after V lost 8 bases and J lost 6 bases. The CDR3 sequence is CASRQGPDHGYTF. In nucleotides, the CDR3 is TGCGCCAGTCGACAGGGCCCTGATCATGGCTACACCTTC.

CDR3 DNA sequence: TGTGCCAGCAGTTTTTCTTTGATGTACGCTGAAGCTTTCTTT. Translated, it gives CASSFSLMYAEAFF. This chain links TRBV6-5 with TRBJ1-1, with D unclear. Trimming stripped 4 bases from V and 6 bases from J, with 15 bases between. Germline CDR1 MNHEY, CDR2 SVGAGI. CDR3 length: 14 residues.

The V call is TRBV20-1, the J call TRBJ2-1; 14 bases are a match to TRBD2. V shed 4 bases, J shed 8 bases, and the junction held 4 bases outside the gene matches. The CDR3 is 14 residues long. Germline V lookup: CDR1 DFQATT, CDR2 SNEGSKA (reference sequence). CDR3 sequence: CSAIRTSGRYEQFF. For the CDR3, the DNA is TGCAGTGCTATTCGGACTAGCGGGAGGTATGAGCAGTTCTTC.

The chain joins TRBV29-1 to TRBJ2-7, with a possible D match to TRBD2 (6 bases). The CDR3 has 13 residues. CDR1 is SQVTM, CDR2 ANQGSEA, per germline. V shed 7 bases and J shed 1 base, with 14 bases lying between them. The CDR3 region is CSAEGLSSYEQYF. As DNA, the CDR3 is TGCAGCGCGGAGGGACTTTCGTCCTACGAGCAGTACTTC.

This clonotype has a handful of counts. This chain links TRBV6-2 or TRBV6-3 with TRBJ2-7; 7 bases map to TRBD2. The V gene's germline CDR1 is MNHEY and CDR2 SVGEGT. The CDR3 has 13 amino acids. Trimming at V came to 7 bases and at J to 1 base, leaving 4 bases not matched to a gene. The CDR3 DNA follows: TGTGCCAGCACCTCTAGCGGATCCTACGAGCAGTACTTC. It specifies CASTSSGSYEQYF.

The chain couples TRBV29-1 to TRBJ2-1, with 7 bases identical to TRBD1. The junction had 8 bases not matched to a gene; V was cut back by 6 bases and J by 3 bases. Per germline, CDR1 SQVTM and CDR2 ANQGSEA. The CDR3 runs to 14 residues. Here the CDR3 reads CSVDGQDNYNEQFF. The CDR3 nucleotides read TGCAGCGTGGACGGACAGGACAACTACAATGAGCAGTTCTTC.

The table lists this clonotype with a few counts. V gene TRBV20-1 combines with J gene TRBJ1-1; the D gene is possibly TRBD1 (6 bases). V lost 3 bases, J lost 10 bases, and 15 bases lay in between. The CDR3 is made up of 12 amino acids. Germline-derived CDR1 and CDR2 are DFQATT and SNEGSKA (reference sequence). CDR3 DNA sequence: TGCAGTGCTAGGCCGCCGGGACAACCAGCTTTCTTT. Protein sequence: CSARPPGQPAFF.

This clonotype has only a few counts. The rearrangement links TRBV9 to TRBJ2-1; 10 nucleotides agree with TRBD2. Germline CDR1 and CDR2: SGDLS and YYNGEE. The CDR3 is made up of 17 amino acids. Trimming took 0 bases from V and 0 from J; bases not matched to a gene: 3. The CDR3 here is CASSVGAGGSSYNEQFF. DNA for the CDR3: TGTGCCAGCAGCGTAGGAGCGGGAGGGAGCTCCTACAATGAGCAGTTCTTC.